The T cell receptor beta chain described here comes from a study of cytomegalovirus exposure and HLA in healthy donors. Study-wide results and caveats: TCR sequences were mostly rare, though some public TCRs occurred in many donors. Prediction of most subjects' HLA-A and HLA-B alleles by TCR beta sequences was reportedly accurate. It was in a later analysis that TCR association rates were seen to vary by HLA locus, highest for DRB1 and lowest for HLA-C.

Samples came from healthy bone marrow donors. 60 Vbeta and 13 Jbeta primers were used in PCR. The repertoire was sequenced with immunoSEQ multiplex PCR; TCRdb's copy has only in-frame clones and lacks some. Here the sample spans just under 95,000 clones, approximately 80% being singletons. V lost 4 bases to trimming and J lost 6 bases; unmatched junction nucleotides: 6. CDR3 length: 13 amino acids. Germline CDR1 is SGHDT and CDR2 is YYEEEE. Of note for this clone: No antigen is known for it.

This chain joins TRBV5-6 and TRBJ2-5; 7 bases match TRBD1. This sequence originates from a human donor in good health. Sequencing was carried out using PBMCs. Here the CDR3 DNA reads TGTGCCAGCAGCCGCCGACAGGGACAGACCCAGTACTTC. This translates into CASSRRQGQTQYF.